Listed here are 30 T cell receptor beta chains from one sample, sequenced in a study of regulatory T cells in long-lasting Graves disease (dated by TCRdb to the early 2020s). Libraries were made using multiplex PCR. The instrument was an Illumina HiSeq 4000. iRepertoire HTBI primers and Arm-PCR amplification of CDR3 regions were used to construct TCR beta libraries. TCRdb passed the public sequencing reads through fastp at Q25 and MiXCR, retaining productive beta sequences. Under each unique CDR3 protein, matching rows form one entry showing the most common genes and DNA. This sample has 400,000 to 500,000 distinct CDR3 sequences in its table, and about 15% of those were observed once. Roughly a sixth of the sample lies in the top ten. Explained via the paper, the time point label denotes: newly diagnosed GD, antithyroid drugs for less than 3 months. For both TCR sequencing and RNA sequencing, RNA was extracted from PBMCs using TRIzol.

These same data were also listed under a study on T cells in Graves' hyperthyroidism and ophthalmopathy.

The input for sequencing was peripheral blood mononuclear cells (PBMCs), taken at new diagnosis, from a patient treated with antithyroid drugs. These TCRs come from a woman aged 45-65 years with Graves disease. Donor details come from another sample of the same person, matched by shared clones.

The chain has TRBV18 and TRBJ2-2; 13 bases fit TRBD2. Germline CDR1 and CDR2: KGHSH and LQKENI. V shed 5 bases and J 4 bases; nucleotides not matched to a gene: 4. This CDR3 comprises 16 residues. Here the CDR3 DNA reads TGTGCCAGCTCAAGTGGGACTAGCGGGATCACCGGGGAGCTGTTTTTT. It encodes CASSSGTSGITGELFF.

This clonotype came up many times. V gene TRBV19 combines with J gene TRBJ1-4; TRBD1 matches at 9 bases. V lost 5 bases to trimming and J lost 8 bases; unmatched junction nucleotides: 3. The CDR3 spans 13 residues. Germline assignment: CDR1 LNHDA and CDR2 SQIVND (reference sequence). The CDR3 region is CASSVDRGEKLFF. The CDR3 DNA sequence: TGTGCCAGTAGTGTCGACAGGGGGGAAAAACTGTTTTTT.

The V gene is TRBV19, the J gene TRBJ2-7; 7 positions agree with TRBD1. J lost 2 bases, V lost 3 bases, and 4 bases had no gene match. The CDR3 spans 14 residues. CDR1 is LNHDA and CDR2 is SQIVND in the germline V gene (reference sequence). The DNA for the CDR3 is TGTGCCAGTAGTATGACAGGGCCAACCTACGAGCAGTACTTC. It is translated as CASSMTGPTYEQYF.

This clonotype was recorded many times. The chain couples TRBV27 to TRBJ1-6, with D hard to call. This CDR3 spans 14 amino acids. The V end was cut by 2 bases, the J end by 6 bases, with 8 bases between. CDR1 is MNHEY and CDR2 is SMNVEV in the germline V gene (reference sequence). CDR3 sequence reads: CASSLDGFNSPLHF. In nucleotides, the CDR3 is TGTGCCAGCAGTTTAGACGGATTTAATTCACCCCTCCACTTT.

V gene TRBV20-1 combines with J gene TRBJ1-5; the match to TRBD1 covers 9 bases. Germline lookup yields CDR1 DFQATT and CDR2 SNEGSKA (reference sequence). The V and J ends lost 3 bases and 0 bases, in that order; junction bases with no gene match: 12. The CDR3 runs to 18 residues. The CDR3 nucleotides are TGCAGTGCTAGCCCCTCCTGGACAGGGGTCGATAGCAATCAGCCCCAGCATTTT. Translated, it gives CSASPSWTGVDSNQPQHF.

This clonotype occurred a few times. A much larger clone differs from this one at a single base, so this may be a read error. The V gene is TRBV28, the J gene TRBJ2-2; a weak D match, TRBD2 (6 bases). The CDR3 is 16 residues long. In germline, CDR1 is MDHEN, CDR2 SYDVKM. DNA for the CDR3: TGTGCCAGCAGTTACCCAGCGGGTGCGAACGCCGGGGAGCTGTTTTTT. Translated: CASSYPAGANAGELFF.

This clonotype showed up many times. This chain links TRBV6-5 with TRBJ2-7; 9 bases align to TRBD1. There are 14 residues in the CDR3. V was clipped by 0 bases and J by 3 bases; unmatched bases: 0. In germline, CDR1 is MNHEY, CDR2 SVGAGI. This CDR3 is CASSYSGQGYEQYF. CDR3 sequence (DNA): TGTGCCAGCAGTTACTCGGGACAGGGCTACGAGCAGTACTTC.

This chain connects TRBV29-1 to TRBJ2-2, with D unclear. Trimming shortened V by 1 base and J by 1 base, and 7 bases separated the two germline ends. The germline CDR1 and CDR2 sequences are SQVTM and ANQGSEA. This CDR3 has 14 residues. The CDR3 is CSVEGVGNTGELFF. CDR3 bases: TGCAGCGTTGAAGGCGTAGGGAACACCGGGGAGCTGTTTTTT.

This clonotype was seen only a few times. CDR3: CASSYPGLAGSSGEQYF. In DNA, the CDR3 is TGCGCCAGCAGCTACCCGGGGCTAGCGGGATCCTCGGGGGAGCAGTACTTC. This chain uses TRBV4-1 with TRBJ2-7; 9 nucleotides match TRBD2. Germline CDR1 is MGHRA and CDR2 is YSYEKL. V shed 5 bases, J shed 7 bases, and the junction held 18 bases outside the gene matches. This CDR3 comprises 17 residues.

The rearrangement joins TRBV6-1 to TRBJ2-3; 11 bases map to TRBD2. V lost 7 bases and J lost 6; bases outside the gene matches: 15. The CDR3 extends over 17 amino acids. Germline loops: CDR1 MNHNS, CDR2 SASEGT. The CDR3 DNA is TGTGCCAGCATCGAGAAGACTAGCGGGGCTAGCAGGGATACGCAGTATTTT. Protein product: CASIEKTSGASRDTQYF.

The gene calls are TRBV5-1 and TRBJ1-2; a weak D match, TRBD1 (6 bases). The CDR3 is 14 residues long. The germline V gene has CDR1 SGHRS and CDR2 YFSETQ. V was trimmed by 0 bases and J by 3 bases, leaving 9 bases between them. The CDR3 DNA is TGCGCCAGCAGCTTGGTTCCAGGGGACTATGGCTACACCTTC. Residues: CASSLVPGDYGYTF.

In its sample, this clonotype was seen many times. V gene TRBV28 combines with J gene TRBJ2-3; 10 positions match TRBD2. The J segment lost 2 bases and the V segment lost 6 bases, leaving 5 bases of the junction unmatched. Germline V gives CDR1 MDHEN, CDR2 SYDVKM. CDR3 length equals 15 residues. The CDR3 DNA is TGTGCCAGCAGGAACGGACTAGCGGACACAGATACGCAGTATTTT. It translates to CASRNGLADTDTQYF.

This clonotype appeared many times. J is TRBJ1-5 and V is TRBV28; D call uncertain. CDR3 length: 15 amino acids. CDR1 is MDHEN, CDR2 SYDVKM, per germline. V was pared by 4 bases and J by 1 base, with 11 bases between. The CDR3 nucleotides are TGTGCCAGCAGTTGGTTAGGTTCAAGCAATCAGCCCCAGCATTTT. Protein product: CASSWLGSSNQPQHF.

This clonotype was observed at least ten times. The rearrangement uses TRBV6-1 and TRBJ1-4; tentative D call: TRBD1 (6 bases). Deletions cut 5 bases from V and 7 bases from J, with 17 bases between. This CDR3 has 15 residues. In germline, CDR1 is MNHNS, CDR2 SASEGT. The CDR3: CASSIQGPAFEKLFF. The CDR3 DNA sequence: TGTGCCAGCAGTATTCAGGGGCCGGCTTTTGAAAAACTGTTTTTT.

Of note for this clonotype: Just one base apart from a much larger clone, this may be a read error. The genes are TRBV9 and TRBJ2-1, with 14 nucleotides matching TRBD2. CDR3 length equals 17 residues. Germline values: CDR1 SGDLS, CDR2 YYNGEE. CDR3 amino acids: CASSPPGLAGVGETEYF. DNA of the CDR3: TGTGCCAGCAGTCCACCGGGACTAGCGGGAGTGGGAGAGACCGAGTACTTC.

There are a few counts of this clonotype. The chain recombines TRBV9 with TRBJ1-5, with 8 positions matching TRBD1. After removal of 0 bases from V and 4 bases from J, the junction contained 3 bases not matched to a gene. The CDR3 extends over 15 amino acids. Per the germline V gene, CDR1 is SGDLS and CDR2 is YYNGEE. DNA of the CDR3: TGTGCCAGCAGCGTAGGGACAGGGCAAAATCAGCCCCAGCATTTT. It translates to CASSVGTGQNQPQHF.

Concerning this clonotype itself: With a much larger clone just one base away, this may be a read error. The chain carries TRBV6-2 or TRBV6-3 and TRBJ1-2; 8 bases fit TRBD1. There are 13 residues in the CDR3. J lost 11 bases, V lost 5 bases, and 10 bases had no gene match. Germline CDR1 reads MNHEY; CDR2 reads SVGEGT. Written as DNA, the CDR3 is TGTGCCAGCAGTGCTCAGCCGGGACAGGCATACACCTTC. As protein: CASSAQPGQAYTF.

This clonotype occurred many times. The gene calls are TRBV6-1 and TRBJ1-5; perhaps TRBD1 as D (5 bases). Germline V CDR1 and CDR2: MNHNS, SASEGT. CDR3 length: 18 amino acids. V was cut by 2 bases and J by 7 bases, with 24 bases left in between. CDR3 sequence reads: CASSELGDGAASTQPQHF. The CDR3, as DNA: TGTGCCAGCAGTGAATTGGGTGACGGGGCAGCTTCTACCCAGCCCCAGCATTTT.

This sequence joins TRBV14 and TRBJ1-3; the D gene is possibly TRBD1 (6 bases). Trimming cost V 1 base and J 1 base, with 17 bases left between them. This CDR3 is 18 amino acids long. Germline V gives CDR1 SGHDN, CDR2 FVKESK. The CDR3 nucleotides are TGTGCCAGCAGCCAAGGGACAGTCTCCATCCGGTCTGGAAACACCATATATTTT. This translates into CASSQGTVSIRSGNTIYF.

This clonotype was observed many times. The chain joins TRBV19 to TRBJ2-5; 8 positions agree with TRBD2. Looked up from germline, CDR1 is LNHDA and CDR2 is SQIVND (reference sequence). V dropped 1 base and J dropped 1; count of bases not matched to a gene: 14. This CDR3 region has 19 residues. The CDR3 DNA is TGTGCCAGTAGTATAGCCGCCGGGACTAGAGGGCACCTCCAAGAGACCCAGTACTTC. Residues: CASSIAAGTRGHLQETQYF.

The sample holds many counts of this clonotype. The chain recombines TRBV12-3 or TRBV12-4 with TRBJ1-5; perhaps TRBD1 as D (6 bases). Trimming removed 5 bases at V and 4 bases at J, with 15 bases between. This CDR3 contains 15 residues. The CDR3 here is CASSPSFQGNQPQHF. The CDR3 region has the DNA TGTGCCAGCAGTCCCTCCTTCCAGGGGAATCAGCCCCAGCATTTT.

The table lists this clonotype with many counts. The CDR3 spells CASSLGQGHQETQYF. CDR3 DNA: TGTGCCAGCAGCTTAGGCCAGGGGCATCAAGAGACCCAGTACTTC. The chain combines TRBV11-2 with TRBJ2-5; weak D call: TRBD1 (6 bases). Germline V gives CDR1 SGHAT, CDR2 FQNNGV. The CDR3 covers 15 residues. V was pared by 1 base and J by 2 bases, with 11 bases between.

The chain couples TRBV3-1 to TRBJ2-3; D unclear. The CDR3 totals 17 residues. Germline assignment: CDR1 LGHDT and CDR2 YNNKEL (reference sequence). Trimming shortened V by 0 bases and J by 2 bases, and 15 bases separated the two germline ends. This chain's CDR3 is CASSQDRLGSSTDTQYF. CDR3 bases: TGTGCCAGCAGCCAAGATAGGTTAGGATCGTCCACAGATACGCAGTATTTT.

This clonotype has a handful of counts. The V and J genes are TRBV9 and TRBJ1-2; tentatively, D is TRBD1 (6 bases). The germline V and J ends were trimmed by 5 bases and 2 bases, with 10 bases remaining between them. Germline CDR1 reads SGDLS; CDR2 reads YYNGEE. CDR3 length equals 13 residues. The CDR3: CASRDTGNYGYTF. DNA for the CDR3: TGTGCCAGCAGAGATACAGGGAACTATGGCTACACCTTC.

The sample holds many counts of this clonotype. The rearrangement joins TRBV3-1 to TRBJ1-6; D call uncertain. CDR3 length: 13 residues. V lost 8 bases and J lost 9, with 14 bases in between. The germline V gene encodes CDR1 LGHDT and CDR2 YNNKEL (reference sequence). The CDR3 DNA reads TGTGCCAGCGGTGATGGAGGGATTTCACCCCTCCACTTT. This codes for CASGDGGISPLHF.

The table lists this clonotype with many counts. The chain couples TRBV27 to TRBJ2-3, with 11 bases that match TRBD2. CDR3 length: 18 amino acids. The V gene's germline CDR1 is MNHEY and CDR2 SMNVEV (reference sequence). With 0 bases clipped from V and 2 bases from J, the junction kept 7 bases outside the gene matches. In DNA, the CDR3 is TGTGCCAGCAGTTTATCGCCACTAGCGGGAGACTACACAGATACGCAGTATTTT. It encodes CASSLSPLAGDYTDTQYF.

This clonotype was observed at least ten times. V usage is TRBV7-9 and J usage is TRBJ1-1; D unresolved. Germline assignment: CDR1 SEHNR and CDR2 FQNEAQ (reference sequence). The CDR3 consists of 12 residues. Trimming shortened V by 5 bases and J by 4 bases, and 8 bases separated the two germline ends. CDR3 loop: CASSGESTEAFF. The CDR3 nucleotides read TGTGCCAGCAGCGGGGAAAGCACTGAAGCTTTCTTT.

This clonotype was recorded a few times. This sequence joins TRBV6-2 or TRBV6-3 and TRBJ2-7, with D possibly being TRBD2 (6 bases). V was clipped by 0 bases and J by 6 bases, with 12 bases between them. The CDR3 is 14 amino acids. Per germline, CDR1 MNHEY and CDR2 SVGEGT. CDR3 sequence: CASSYSREPGEQYF. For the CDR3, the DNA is TGTGCCAGCAGTTACTCTCGGGAGCCGGGCGAGCAGTACTTC.

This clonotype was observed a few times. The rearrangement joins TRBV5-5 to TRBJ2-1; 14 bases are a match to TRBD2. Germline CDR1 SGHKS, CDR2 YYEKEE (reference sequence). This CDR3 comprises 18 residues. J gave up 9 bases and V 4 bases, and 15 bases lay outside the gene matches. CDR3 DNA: TGTGCCAGCAGCCCGGGACTAGCGGGAGTAGTATATCGGGGTGAGCAGTTCTTC. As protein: CASSPGLAGVVYRGEQFF.

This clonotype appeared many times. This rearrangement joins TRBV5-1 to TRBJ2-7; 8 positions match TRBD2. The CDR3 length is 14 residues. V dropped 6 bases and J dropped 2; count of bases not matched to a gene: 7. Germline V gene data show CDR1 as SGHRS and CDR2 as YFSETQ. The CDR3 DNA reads TGCGCCAGCACCGCTAGCGGGCCCGCCTACGAGCAGTACTTC. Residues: CASTASGPAYEQYF.